These 28 T cell receptor beta chains were all obtained from the same sample, sequenced in a study of blood T cells in healthy people across ages (dated by TCRdb to the mid-2010s). Preparation of the library involved 5' RACE. TCRdb names Illumina HiSeq 2500 as the instrument used. A second PCR of about 6 to 12 cycles was performed with a sample-barcoded 5' primer and a J-beta primer mix. Starting from the raw public reads, TCRdb applied fastp trimming at Q25, assembled clones with MiXCR and retained in-frame beta chains. Here each entry gathers all rows of one CDR3 protein and keeps the most common genes and DNA. Across this sample there are hundreds of thousands of distinct CDR3 sequences, with 45% to 60% seen only once. The top ten clones comprise about 14% of the sample. Specimen: blood. These receptors originate from a woman older than 75 in good health.

This clonotype was observed at least ten times. The chain employs TRBV2 and TRBJ2-2, with D hard to call. Trimming cost V 5 bases and J 2 bases, with 9 bases left between them. Germline V CDR1 and CDR2: SNHLY, FYNNEI. This CDR3 is built from 14 residues. CDR3 in amino acids: CASSYQRNTGELFF. The CDR3 DNA reads as TGTGCCAGCAGTTATCAGCGCAACACCGGGGAGCTGTTTTTT.

The sample holds many counts of this clonotype. This chain links TRBV20-1 with TRBJ2-6; D is uncertain. Germline CDR1 is DFQATT and CDR2 is SNEGSKA (reference sequence). This CDR3 region has 12 residues. Trimming cost V 7 bases and J 4 bases, with 8 bases left between them. The CDR3 DNA sequence: TGCAGTGGCAGAGGCGGGGCCAACGTCCTGACTTTC. Its translation is CSGRGGANVLTF.

This clonotype has more than one count but fewer than ten. The chain carries TRBV20-1 and TRBJ2-7, with 9 nucleotides matching TRBD2. The ends lost 5 bases at V and 7 bases at J; junction bases unmatched: 18. The CDR3 covers 16 residues. The germline V gene encodes CDR1 DFQATT and CDR2 SNEGSKA (reference sequence). CDR3 in amino acids: CSALTSGPSSYNEQYF. CDR3 DNA: TGCAGTGCTTTGACTAGCGGACCGTCCTCCTACAATGAGCAGTACTTC.

This clonotype was recorded a few times. The V call is TRBV20-1, the J call TRBJ2-5, with 9 bases matching TRBD2. In germline, CDR1 is DFQATT, CDR2 SNEGSKA (reference sequence). V lost 0 bases and J lost 1; bases outside the gene matches: 3. This CDR3 has 15 residues. The CDR3 sequence is CSARDGTSSQETQYF. The CDR3, as DNA: TGCAGTGCTAGAGATGGGACTAGCAGCCAAGAGACCCAGTACTTC.

With respect to this clonotype: One junction end disagrees with the germline gene, perhaps due to a read error. V and J are TRBV5-1 and TRBJ2-1; unclear D gene. With the DNA end fitting TRBJ2-7 better, the J assignment may be wrong. Germline V gene sequence: CDR1 SGHRS, CDR2 YFSETQ. The CDR3 has 15 amino acids. CDR3 sequence reads: CANSLVRSSYNEQYF. CDR3 nucleotide sequence: TGCGCCAACAGCTTGGTCAGGAGCTCCTACAATGAGCAGTACTTC.

The rearrangement uses TRBV25-1 and TRBJ2-1, with a tentative D call TRBD2 (6 bases). This CDR3 contains 14 residues. The V end lost 7 bases, the J end lost 5 bases, and 15 bases lay between the germline ends. Germline CDR1 is MGHDK and CDR2 is SYGVNS. The CDR3 is CASTNRGGNNEQFF. DNA for the CDR3: TGTGCCAGCACTAACAGAGGAGGGAACAATGAGCAGTTCTTC.

This clonotype occurred once. The V call is TRBV6-5, the J call TRBJ2-1; D is possibly TRBD1 (5 bases). This CDR3 has 12 amino acids. CDR1 is MNHEY, CDR2 SVGAGI, per germline. V was pared by 2 bases and J by 9 bases, with 8 bases between. The CDR3 DNA follows: TGTGCCAGCAGTTACAGGGGTGGTGAGCAGTTCTTC. It is translated as CASSYRGGEQFF.

About this clonotype: This may be a read error, as it is one base from a much larger clone. The genes are TRBV5-1 and TRBJ2-4; D unresolved. The end of the DNA fits TRBJ2-7 better, so the J call may be wrong. Germline V CDR1 and CDR2: SGHRS, YFSETQ. CDR3 length: 13 amino acids. The CDR3 region has the DNA TGCGCCAGCAGCCCCGGAAAGAGTGACGAGCAGTACTTC. Its translation: CASSPGKSDEQYF.

This chain connects TRBV15 to TRBJ2-3, with a possible D match to TRBD1 (5 bases). This CDR3 is 15 amino acids long. Trimming removed 0 bases at V and 4 bases at J, with 11 bases between. Germline lookup yields CDR1 LNHNV and CDR2 YYDKDF (reference sequence). CDR3 in DNA: TGTGCCACCAGCAGAGAGCAGGGAAGATCAGATACGCAGTATTTT. Translated, it gives CATSREQGRSDTQYF.

The rearrangement joins TRBV4-2 to TRBJ2-1; D may be TRBD1 or TRBD2 (5 bases each). The end of the DNA fits TRBJ2-7 better, so the J call may be wrong. The CDR3 totals 17 residues. CDR1 is LGHNA and CDR2 is YNFKEQ in the germline V gene. The CDR3 protein is CASTHGIRGASYNEQYF. DNA for the CDR3: TGTGCCAGCACCCACGGTATCAGAGGGGCGTCCTACAATGAGCAGTACTTC.

The chain combines TRBV9 with TRBJ2-3; D not certain. The germline V and J ends were trimmed by 4 bases and 0 bases, with 15 bases remaining between them. This CDR3 comprises 16 residues. Germline V gene lookup returns CDR1 SGDLS and CDR2 YYNGEE. The CDR3 bases are TGTGCCAGCAGCACCCGACCAGCAATTAGCACAGATACGCAGTATTTT. Protein: CASSTRPAISTDTQYF.

On this clonotype itself: This may be a read error, as it is one base from a much larger clone. The rearrangement links TRBV5-1 to TRBJ2-5, with D tentatively TRBD2 (6 bases). Per the germline V gene, CDR1 is SGHRS and CDR2 is YFSETQ. The CDR3 extends over 13 amino acids. CDR3 loop: CSSSFGTEETQYF. Written as DNA, the CDR3 is TGCTCCAGCAGCTTTGGGACTGAAGAGACCCAGTACTTC. Looking up the rest from reference TRBV5-1 and TRBJ2-5 gives the full variable domain: KAGVTQTPRYLIKTRGQQVTLSCSPISGHRSVSWYQQTPGQGLQFLFEYFSETQRNKGNFPGRFSGRQFSNSRSEMNVSTLELGDSALYLCSSSFGTEETQYFGPGTRLLVL.

This clonotype was seen only a few times. The chain is built from TRBV12-3 or TRBV12-4 and TRBJ2-5; TRBD2 matches 11 bases. V lost 6 bases to trimming and J lost 1 base; unmatched junction nucleotides: 4. This CDR3 region has 15 residues. The CDR3 region is CASSQTSGGQETQYF. The CDR3 region has the DNA TGTGCCAGCAGCCAAACTAGCGGGGGCCAAGAGACCCAGTACTTC.

In this sample, this clonotype turned up many times. This chain uses TRBV14 with TRBJ2-3, with no clear D. The CDR3 is 16 residues long. The V gene's germline CDR1 is SGHDN and CDR2 FVKESK. V was cut by 1 base and J by 1 base, with 12 bases left in between. The CDR3 coding sequence is TGTGCCAGCAGCCAAGGTTGGCTTGCCGGCACAGATACGCAGTATTTT. Residues: CASSQGWLAGTDTQYF.

The chain is built from TRBV5-1 and TRBJ1-2; D unclear. Germline lookup yields CDR1 SGHRS and CDR2 YFSETQ. This CDR3 region has 14 residues. With 2 bases removed from V and 8 bases from J, the gap between germline ends came to 16 bases. CDR3 nucleotides: TGCGCCAGCAGCTTTAATATGCGATCAGCCGGCTACACCTTC. Translated, it gives CASSFNMRSAGYTF.

This clonotype was counted once. This rearrangement joins TRBV28 to TRBJ2-2, with 8 bases matching TRBD2. The CDR3 consists of 16 residues. Trimming took 6 bases from V and 7 from J; bases not matched to a gene: 13. CDR1 is MDHEN, CDR2 SYDVKM, per germline. CDR3 residues: CASRLPGPAGVGELFF. The CDR3 nucleotides are TGTGCCAGCAGGTTACCGGGACCAGCGGGAGTCGGGGAGCTGTTTTTT.

The sample holds many counts of this clonotype. This chain links TRBV28 with TRBJ2-7; D gene ambiguous. V dropped 3 bases and J dropped 3 bases, with 12 bases sitting between them. Germline V gene lookup returns CDR1 MDHEN and CDR2 SYDVKM. This CDR3 comprises 14 residues. CDR3 in amino acids: CASSFGDTGYEQYF. The CDR3, as DNA: TGTGCCAGCAGTTTCGGCGATACGGGCTACGAGCAGTACTTC.

The gene calls are TRBV5-6 and TRBJ1-1; 7 bases line up with TRBD1. The CDR3 contains 13 residues. CDR1 and CDR2 (germline): SGHDT, YYEEEE. V shed 3 bases and J 7 bases; nucleotides not matched to a gene: 6. The CDR3 loop is CASSYTGTVEAFF. The CDR3 DNA sequence: TGTGCCAGCAGCTATACCGGGACAGTTGAAGCTTTCTTT.

The chain joins TRBV28 to TRBJ2-7; D remains unclear. From germline, CDR1 is MDHEN and CDR2 SYDVKM. V was pared by 4 bases and J by 4 bases, with 11 bases between. This CDR3 has 13 residues. CDR3 residues: CASSSLSLYEQYF. CDR3 DNA sequence: TGTGCCAGCAGTTCGTTGTCTTTGTACGAGCAGTACTTC.

This chain connects TRBV7-6 to TRBJ2-6, with D possibly being TRBD1 (5 bases). Germline loops: CDR1 SGHVS, CDR2 FNYEAQ. Trimming left V 1 base short and J 2 bases short, with 12 bases between. The CDR3 length is 17 residues. The DNA of the CDR3 is TGTGCCAGCAGCTTAGGGCAGGGTCACGCTGGGGCCAACGTCCTGACTTTC. As protein: CASSLGQGHAGANVLTF.

This clonotype was counted only a few times. The chain has TRBV6-6 and TRBJ1-5; TRBD1 matches 10 bases. With V trimmed by 10 bases and J by 9 bases, 15 bases remained unmatched. Germline V gives CDR1 MNHNY, CDR2 SVGAGI (reference sequence). This CDR3 is built from 15 residues. CDR3 loop: CATRPGDRGPSPQHF. The CDR3 nucleotides read TGTGCCACCCGCCCGGGGGACAGGGGCCCGTCGCCCCAGCATTTT.

About this clonotype: It may be a read error: a sequence one base away is much more abundant. The chain joins TRBV12-3 or TRBV12-4 to TRBJ2-1; tentatively, D is TRBD2 (5 bases). This CDR3 contains 16 residues. CDR3 nucleotide sequence: TGTGCCAGCAGTTTATTGACGGGAAGCTCCCACAATGAGCAGTTCTTC. This codes for CASSLLTGSSHNEQFF.

This clonotype has at least ten counts. This rearrangement joins TRBV20-1 to TRBJ2-5; a possible D gene is TRBD2 (6 bases). V lost 3 bases and J lost 3, with 17 bases in between. Germline CDR1 DFQATT, CDR2 SNEGSKA (reference sequence). This CDR3 contains 15 residues. The CDR3 spells CSARRPAGSKETQYF. The CDR3 region has the DNA TGCAGTGCTAGGCGACCAGCGGGCTCAAAAGAGACCCAGTACTTC.

This chain links TRBV21-1 with TRBJ2-7; TRBD1 is the table's D call, not checked against the DNA. The DNA end lines up better with TRBJ2-5; the J call may be wrong. TRBV21-1 is classified as a pseudogene. CDR3 size: 17 residues. This CDR3 reads CASSNRQGQRIQETQYF. In nucleotides, the CDR3 is TGTGCCAGCAGCAATCGACAGGGGCAGCGGATCCAAGAGACCCAGTACTTC.

This rearrangement joins TRBV5-5 to TRBJ2-4; no clear D. The J call could be wrong; TRBJ2-7 is a better fit for the DNA end. CDR3 length: 12 amino acids. Germline V gene lookup returns CDR1 SGHKS and CDR2 YYEKEE (reference sequence). This chain's CDR3 is CASGHRSYEQYF. CDR3 in DNA: TGTGCCAGCGGGCACCGCTCCTACGAGCAGTACTTC.

A word on this clonotype: A much larger clone lies a single base off, so this may be a read error. The genes are TRBV5-1 and TRBJ2-2; D gene ambiguous. This CDR3 is built from 14 residues. The V end lost 4 bases, the J end lost 2 bases, and 9 bases lay between the germline ends. Germline V gene lookup returns CDR1 SGHRS and CDR2 YFSETQ. The CDR3 here is CASSVGSNTGELFF. CDR3 nucleotide sequence: TGCGCCAGCAGCGTGGGGTCCAACACCGGGGAGCTGTTTTTT. Drawing the rest from reference TRBV5-1 and TRBJ2-2, the complete variable domain is KAGVTQTPRYLIKTRGQQVTLSCSPISGHRSVSWYQQTPGQGLQFLFEYFSETQRNKGNFPGRFSGRQFSNSRSEMNVSTLELGDSALYLCASSVGSNTGELFFGEGSRLTVL.

This clonotype was counted between two and nine times. The V call is TRBV10-3, the J call TRBJ1-2, with D hard to call. Germline V gives CDR1 ENHRY, CDR2 SYGVKD. The CDR3 has 11 residues. Trimming removed 0 bases from V and 8 bases from J, with 4 bases in between. In nucleotides, the CDR3 is TGTGCCATCAGTGAGTCGAGAGGCTACACCTTC. Amino acid sequence: CAISESRGYTF.

This clonotype was counted a single time. This chain links TRBV2 with TRBJ2-6; the D gene could be TRBD1 or TRBD2 (6 bases each). Germline V gene lookup returns CDR1 SNHLY and CDR2 FYNNEI. Between the trimmed V and J ends, which lost 6 bases and 0 bases, there was a span of 15 bases. CDR3 length equals 17 residues. The CDR3: CASRGTGGRSGANVLTF. The DNA of the CDR3 is TGTGCCAGCAGGGGGACTGGGGGCCGCTCTGGGGCCAACGTCCTGACTTTC.